Listed below are T cell receptor beta chains from one sample, sequenced in a study of T cell changes during pregnancy in multiple sclerosis. Assay used: immunoSEQ multiplex PCR; TCRdb lists only in-frame clones, some missing. This sample has 90,000 to 120,000 clones; about 90% occur once, and the top ten carry around 0.8%. Sequenced here: peripheral blood, sampled in the third trimester of pregnancy. The receptors shown here come from a female donor in good health, enrolled as a control in a pregnancy study. Both conserved end residues are part of each CDR3. D genes are given only for firm matches. For some rows the clone size is stated as once, few or many, or as a class when expanded; others skip it.

>TRBV15|TRBJ2-7|TRBD1|.
CATSREFRDRGYEQYF
TGTGCCACCAGCAGAGAGTTTCGGGACAGGGGATACGAGCAGTACTTC
>TRBV6-1|TRBJ2-7|.|.
CASSIEQSYEQYF
TGTGCCAGCAGTATAGAACAGTCTTACGAGCAGTACTTC
>TRBV6-1|TRBJ2-1|TRBD2|.
CASSESWRSGGGYNEQFF
TGTGCCAGCAGTGAGTCGTGGAGGAGCGGGGGGGGATACAATGAGCAGTTCTTC
>TRBV5-4|TRBJ1-1|TRBD1|.
CASSDPGQHNTEAFF
TGTGCCAGCAGCGATCCGGGACAGCATAACACTGAAGCTTTCTTT
>TRBV7-2|TRBJ1-3|.|.
CASSLLQLSGNTIYF
TGTGCCAGCAGCTTACTACAGCTCTCTGGAAACACCATATATTTT
>TRBV19|TRBJ1-4|.|.
CASSLTRGAGEKLFF
TGTGCCAGTAGTCTCACCCGGGGGGCCGGTGAAAAACTGTTTTTT
>TRBV18|TRBJ2-3|TRBD1|few
CASSPGGQGGADTQYF
TGTGCCAGCTCACCTGGGGGACAGGGGGGCGCAGATACGCAGTATTTT
>TRBV30|TRBJ1-1|.|few
CAWSGRGAFF
TGTGCTTGGAGTGGAAGGGGAGCTTTCTTT
>TRBV11-3|TRBJ2-1|.|once
CASSIFRYGGNEQFF
TGTGCCAGCAGCATCTTTAGGTACGGGGGCAATGAGCAGTTCTTC
>TRBV5-6|TRBJ2-7|TRBD1|.
CASSLAGTGGYEQYF
TGTGCCAGCAGCTTGGCCGGGACAGGGGGCTACGAGCAGTACTTC
>TRBV6-4|TRBJ2-4|.|.
CASKQVPLAKNIQYF
TGTGCCAGCAAGCAGGTTCCTCTAGCCAAAAACATTCAGTACTTC
>TRBV2|TRBJ2-7|TRBD2|.
CASSWTSTYEQYF
TGTGCCAGCAGTTGGACTAGTACCTACGAGCAGTACTTC
>TRBV15|TRBJ2-5|.|.
CATSTRGLGQETQYF
TGTGCCACCAGCACCCGGGGATTGGGTCAAGAGACCCAGTACTTC
>TRBV19|TRBJ2-5|TRBD2|.
CASRTTGGAGETQYF
TGTGCCAGTAGGACGACCGGGGGGGCGGGGGAGACCCAGTACTTC
>TRBV14|TRBJ2-7|TRBD2|.
CASSPPGLAFHEQYF
TGTGCCAGCAGCCCCCCAGGACTAGCGTTTCACGAGCAGTACTTC
>TRBV19|TRBJ1-4|TRBD1|few
CASENTGEEEKLFF
TGTGCCAGTGAAAACACAGGGGAGGAAGAAAAACTGTTTTTT
>TRBV5-6|TRBJ2-5|TRBD1|.
CASSLGGQDQETQYF
TGTGCCAGCAGCTTAGGGGGACAGGACCAAGAGACCCAGTACTTC
>TRBV9|TRBJ2-3|.|.
CASSAGGWTDTQYF
TGTGCCAGCAGCGCAGGGGGGTGGACAGATACGCAGTATTTT
>TRBV11-3|TRBJ1-1|.|.
CASSSRGAEAFF
TGTGCCAGCAGCTCTAGGGGTGCTGAAGCTTTCTTT
>TRBV30|TRBJ2-7|.|.
CAWRRSYEQYF
TGTGCCTGGAGGAGGTCCTACGAGCAGTACTTC
>TRBV7-3|TRBJ2-6|.|.
CASSLLQGYRSGANVLTF
TGTGCCAGCAGCTTACTACAGGGTTACCGCTCTGGGGCCAACGTCCTGACTTTC
>TRBV9|TRBJ2-5|.|.
CASSVLQGYQETQYF
TGTGCCAGCAGCGTATTACAGGGATACCAAGAGACCCAGTACTTC
>TRBV10-3|TRBJ2-1|.|.
CAISEGSGNEQFF
TGTGCCATCAGTGAGGGGTCAGGGAATGAGCAGTTCTTC
>TRBV5-1|TRBJ2-7|.|.
CASSSHLGQSATYEQYF
TGCGCCAGCAGCTCACACCTAGGACAGTCGGCCACCTACGAGCAGTACTTC
>TRBV30|TRBJ1-2|TRBD1|.
CAWSLHGTGGYGYTF
TGTGCCTGGAGTCTGCACGGGACAGGGGGCTATGGCTACACCTTC
>TRBV4-3|TRBJ1-3|.|.
CASSHSGYGNTIYF
TGCGCCAGCAGCCACAGCGGATATGGAAACACCATATATTTT
>TRBV7-9|TRBJ2-7|TRBD1|.
CASSADRTGPYF
TGTGCCAGCAGCGCCGATCGGACAGGGCCGTACTTC
>TRBV25-1|TRBJ2-7|TRBD1|.
CASSDYPGQGVYEQYF
TGTGCCAGCAGTGACTACCCGGGACAGGGGGTCTACGAGCAGTACTTC
>TRBV21-1|TRBJ1-5|.|.
CASSRQGARQPQHF
TGTGCCAGCAGCAGACAGGGGGCACGCCAGCCCCAGCATTTT
>TRBV7-9|TRBJ1-2|TRBD1|.
CASSYGTGGSGYGYTF
TGTGCCAGCAGCTACGGGACAGGGGGATCGGGCTATGGCTACACCTTC
>TRBV5-1|TRBJ2-6|.|.
CASSLTQGTGANVLTF
TGCGCCAGCAGCTTGACACAGGGAACTGGGGCCAACGTCCTGACTTTC
>TRBV6-5|TRBJ2-5|.|.
CASSSRVRWETQYF
TGTGCCAGCAGTTCCAGGGTTAGGTGGGAGACCCAGTACTTC
>TRBV19|TRBJ2-6|.|.
CASSTDRSGANVLTF
TGTGCCAGTAGTACGGACAGATCTGGGGCCAACGTCCTGACTTTC
>TRBV7-2|TRBJ2-5|TRBD1|.
CASSLSPGQGFGETQYF
TGTGCCAGCAGCTTGTCCCCGGGACAGGGCTTTGGAGAGACCCAGTACTTC
>TRBV20-1|TRBJ1-2|.|once
CRAGNYGYTF
TGCAGGGCGGGGAACTATGGCTACACCTTC
>TRBV7-2|TRBJ2-7|.|.
CASSLGLSGVYEQYF
TGTGCCAGCAGCTTAGGTTTGTCAGGGGTCTACGAGCAGTACTTC
>TRBV7-3|TRBJ2-5|.|.
CASSSAPGNGETQYF
TGTGCCAGCAGCTCCGCCCCGGGGAATGGGGAGACCCAGTACTTC
>TRBV6-5|TRBJ1-2|.|.
CASGGGLDGYTF
TGTGCCAGCGGCGGGGGGTTGGACGGCTACACCTTC
>TRBV28|TRBJ1-5|.|.
CASRPGDQPQHF
TGTGCCAGCCGGCCGGGGGATCAGCCCCAGCATTTT
>TRBV6-1|TRBJ2-7|TRBD1|.
CASRMTGFHEQYF
TGTGCCAGCAGAATGACAGGGTTCCACGAGCAGTACTTC
>TRBV6-5|TRBJ2-5|.|.
CASSRRTVLKETQYF
TGTGCCAGCAGTAGACGGACAGTACTAAAAGAGACCCAGTACTTC
>TRBV19|TRBJ2-7|.|once
CASSRGLPGLREQYF
TGTGCCAGTAGTAGGGGACTGCCGGGACTCAGGGAGCAGTACTTC
>TRBV7-2|TRBJ2-7|.|few
CASSPYISSSGEQYF
TGTGCCAGCAGCCCGTACATCAGTAGTTCGGGCGAGCAGTACTTC
>TRBV18|TRBJ2-5|TRBD1|.
CASSPPAAGGIETQYF
TGTGCCAGCTCACCCCCCGCGGCAGGGGGTATCGAGACCCAGTACTTC
>TRBV4-2|TRBJ1-1|.|.
CASSLRTELNTEAFF
TGTGCCAGCAGCCTGCGGACAGAATTGAACACTGAAGCTTTCTTT
>TRBV15|TRBJ1-1|.|.
CATSRDRLGVGANTEAFF
TGTGCCACCAGCAGAGATCGATTAGGTGTTGGAGCGAACACTGAAGCTTTCTTT
>TRBV11-3|TRBJ2-5|TRBD1|.
CASSSYTGGDRGLETQYF
TGTGCCAGCAGCTCATACACTGGGGGGGACAGGGGGCTGGAGACCCAGTACTTC
>TRBV10-1|TRBJ1-2|.|.
CASATGKNYGYTF
TGCGCCAGTGCGACAGGAAAAAACTATGGCTACACCTTC
>TRBV18|TRBJ1-1|.|.
CASSLDRNTEAFF
TGTGCCAGCTCTCTGGACAGGAACACTGAAGCTTTCTTT
>TRBV19|TRBJ1-4|.|.
CASSIASGENEKLFF
TGTGCCAGTAGTATAGCCTCCGGGGAAAATGAAAAACTGTTTTTT
>TRBV18|TRBJ1-2|.|few
CASSLSRGGPVF
TGTGCCAGCTCACTCTCGAGGGGGGGACCCGTCTTC
>TRBV5-6|TRBJ2-7|.|.
CASSLISPTYEQYF
TGTGCCAGCAGCTTGATTTCTCCTACCTACGAGCAGTACTTC
>TRBV7-6|TRBJ1-6|.|.
CASSLVGDGQSSYNSPLHF
TGTGCCAGCAGCTTAGTAGGCGACGGACAAAGCTCCTATAATTCACCCCTCCACTTT
>TRBV4-1|TRBJ2-3|.|.
CASSQTHRSGTDTQYF
TGCGCCAGCAGCCAGACACACAGATCTGGCACAGATACGCAGTATTTT
>TRBV10-3|TRBJ1-3|.|.
CAISEPGQGSGNTIYF
TGTGCCATCAGCGAACCGGGACAAGGCTCTGGAAACACCATATATTTT
>TRBV29-1|TRBJ2-1|.|.
CSVDLAASSYNEQFF
TGCAGCGTTGATTTGGCCGCAAGCTCCTACAATGAGCAGTTCTTC
>TRBV5-8|TRBJ2-2|.|.
CASSLAALADTGELFF
TGTGCCAGCAGCTTGGCCGCACTAGCCGACACCGGGGAGCTGTTTTTT
>TRBV19|TRBJ2-7|TRBD1|.
CASRLKGQGDYEQYF
TGTGCCAGTAGGCTAAAGGGACAGGGAGACTACGAGCAGTACTTC